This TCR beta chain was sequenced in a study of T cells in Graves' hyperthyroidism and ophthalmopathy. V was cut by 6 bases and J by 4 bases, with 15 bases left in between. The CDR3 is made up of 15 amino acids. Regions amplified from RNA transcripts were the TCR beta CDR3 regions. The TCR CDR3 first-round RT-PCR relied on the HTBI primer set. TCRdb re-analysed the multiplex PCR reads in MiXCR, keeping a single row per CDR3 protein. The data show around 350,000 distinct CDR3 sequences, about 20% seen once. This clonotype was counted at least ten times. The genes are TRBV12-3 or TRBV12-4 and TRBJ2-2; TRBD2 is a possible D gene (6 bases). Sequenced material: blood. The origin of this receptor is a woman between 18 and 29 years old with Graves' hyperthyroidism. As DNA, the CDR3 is TGTGCCAGCAGCCCAACTCGGAGGGCCACCGGGGAGCTGTTTTTT. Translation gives CASSPTRRATGELFF.